This TCR beta chain is drawn from a study of early T cells in non-severe SARS-CoV-2 infection. Study at large: Bulk RNA from unsorted whole blood was sequenced; chains were unpaired.

Unique molecular identifiers tagged individual cDNA molecules. In TCRdb, the 5' RACE reads were re-called with MiXCR into one record per CDR3 protein. The table records 42,000 or so distinct CDR3 sequences, 9.5% to 13% of them present only once. This clonotype was observed at least ten times. As yet, its antigen is unknown. The V gene lost 1 base and the J gene lost 3 bases, with 19 bases spanning the gap. This CDR3 is built from 16 residues. Per the germline V gene, CDR1 is SQVTM and CDR2 is ANQGSEA. Overall study results and limits: Anti-spike CD8 specificities were favored by VDJdb matching, whose results missed private and CD4 specificities.

The TCR originated in an adult who was a healthcare worker with PCR-confirmed SARS-CoV-2 infection or an uninfected control (not recorded which). The sample taken for sequencing was whole blood. The chain couples TRBV29-1 to TRBJ2-7; D might be TRBD1 (5 bases). CDR3 sequence reads: CSVEVGQGTSYYEQYF. The DNA of the CDR3 is TGCAGCGTTGAAGTCGGTCAGGGTACAAGTTACTACGAGCAGTACTTC.